The table lists the clone carrying this TCR beta chain with a few counts. In TCRdb, the RACE reads were re-called with MiXCR into one record per CDR3 protein. The sample holds some 350,000 distinct CDR3 sequences, about 6% seen once. This specimen belongs to a study of human T cells and chemical hapten exposure. Background on the study: Sensitization was performed using 2% DPC on a roughly 2 cm by roughly 2 cm upper inner arm skin site.

Noted time point: patch test 2, 6 weeks after DPC sensitization. Specified treatment: therapeutic diphenylcyclopropenone sensitization with weekly scalp DPC. Patients had alopecia, were aged 18 to 70, and were not pregnant. The germline V gene encodes CDR1 MNHEY and CDR2 SVGEGT. The CDR3 spans 16 residues. Trimming took 4 bases from V and 3 from J, leaving 17 bases between them. This TCR was sampled from a young woman with alopecia areata. Some clones in this sample may be carry-over from other donors' samples. The sample here was whole blood, taken in connection with sensitization to the hapten diphenylcyclopropenone (DPC). V is TRBV6-2 or TRBV6-3 and J is TRBJ2-3, with D maybe TRBD1 (6 bases). The CDR3 bases are TGTGCCAGCAGTTCGCCCCGAGGGGGTCGTACAGATACGCAGTATTTT. It translates to CASSSPRGGRTDTQYF.